This entry features one T cell receptor (beta chain) sequence. The record originates from a study of monozygotic twins with inflammatory bowel disease. Blood was collected, approximately 2.5 ml per donor. A 6-nucleotide sample barcode was carried by the UMIs, which template switching added. Two rounds of nested PCR, of about 16 and 10 cycles, were run on TCRalpha and TCRbeta cDNA. From the 5' RACE reads, TCRdb lists one entry per CDR3 protein and no DNA. The repertoire table contains 150,000 to 200,000 distinct CDR3 sequences. The CDR3 has 12 residues. From germline, CDR1 is DFQATT and CDR2 SNEGSKA (reference sequence).

The sequencing sample was made of blood. The V gene is TRBV20-1, the J gene TRBJ2-5; TCRdb calls TRBD2, which cannot be checked without DNA. The sequence came from a human donor with ulcerative colitis or Crohn's disease, or a healthy co-twin of an affected twin (not recorded which). CDR3 in amino acids: CSARLGVETQYF.